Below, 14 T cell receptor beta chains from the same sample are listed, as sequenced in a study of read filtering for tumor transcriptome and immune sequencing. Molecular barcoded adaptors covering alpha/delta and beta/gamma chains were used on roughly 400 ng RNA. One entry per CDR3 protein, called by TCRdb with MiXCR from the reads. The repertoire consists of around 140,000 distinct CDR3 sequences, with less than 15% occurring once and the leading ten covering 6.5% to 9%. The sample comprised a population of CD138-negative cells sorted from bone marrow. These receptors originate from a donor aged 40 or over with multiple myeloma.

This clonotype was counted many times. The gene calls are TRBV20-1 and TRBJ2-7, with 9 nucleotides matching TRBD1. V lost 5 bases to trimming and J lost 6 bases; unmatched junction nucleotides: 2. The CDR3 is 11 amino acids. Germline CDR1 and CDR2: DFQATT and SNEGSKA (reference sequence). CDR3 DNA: TGCAGTGCTCCGGACAGGGGCGAGCAGTACTTC. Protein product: CSAPDRGEQYF.

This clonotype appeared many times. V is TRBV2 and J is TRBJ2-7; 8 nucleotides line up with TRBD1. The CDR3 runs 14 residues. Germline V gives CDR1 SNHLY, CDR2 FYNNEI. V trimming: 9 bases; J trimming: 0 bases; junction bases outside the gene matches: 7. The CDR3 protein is CASGDRRVSYEQYF. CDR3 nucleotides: TGTGCCAGTGGGGACAGGCGTGTCTCCTACGAGCAGTACTTC.

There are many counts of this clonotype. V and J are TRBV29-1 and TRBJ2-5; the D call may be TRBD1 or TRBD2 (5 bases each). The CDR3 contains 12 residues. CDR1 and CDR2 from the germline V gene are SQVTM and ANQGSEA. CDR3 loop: CRWYRGRETQYF. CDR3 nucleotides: TGCAGATGGTATAGGGGACGCGAGACCCAGTACTTC.

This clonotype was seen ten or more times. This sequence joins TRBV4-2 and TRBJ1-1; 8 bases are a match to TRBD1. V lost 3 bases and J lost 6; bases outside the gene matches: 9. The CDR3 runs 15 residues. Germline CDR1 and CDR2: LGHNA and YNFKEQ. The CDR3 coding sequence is TGTGCCAGCAGCCATACCAGGGGGCGGTTTGCTGAAGCTTTCTTT. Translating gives CASSHTRGRFAEAFF.

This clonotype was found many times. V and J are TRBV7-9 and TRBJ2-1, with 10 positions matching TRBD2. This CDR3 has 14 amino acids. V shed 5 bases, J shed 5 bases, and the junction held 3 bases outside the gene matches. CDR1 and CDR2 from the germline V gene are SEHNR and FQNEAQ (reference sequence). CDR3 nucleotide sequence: TGTGCCAGCAGCCAGGGGACTAGCGACAATGAGCAGTTCTTC. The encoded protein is CASSQGTSDNEQFF.

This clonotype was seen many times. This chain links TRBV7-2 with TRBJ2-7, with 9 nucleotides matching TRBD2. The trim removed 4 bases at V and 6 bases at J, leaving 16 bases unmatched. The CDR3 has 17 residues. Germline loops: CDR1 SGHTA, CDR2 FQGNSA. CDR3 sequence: CASSSRLAGVGYGEQYF. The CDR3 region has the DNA TGTGCCAGCAGCTCTCGTTTAGCGGGAGTCGGCTACGGCGAGCAGTACTTC.

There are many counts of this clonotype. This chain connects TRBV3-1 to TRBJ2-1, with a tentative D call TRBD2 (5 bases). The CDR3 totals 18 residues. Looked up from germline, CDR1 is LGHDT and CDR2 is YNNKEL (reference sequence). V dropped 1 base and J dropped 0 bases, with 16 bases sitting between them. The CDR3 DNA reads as TGTGCCAGCAGCCAAGGCCGAATGGACTGGGGCTCCTACAATGAGCAGTTCTTC. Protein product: CASSQGRMDWGSYNEQFF.

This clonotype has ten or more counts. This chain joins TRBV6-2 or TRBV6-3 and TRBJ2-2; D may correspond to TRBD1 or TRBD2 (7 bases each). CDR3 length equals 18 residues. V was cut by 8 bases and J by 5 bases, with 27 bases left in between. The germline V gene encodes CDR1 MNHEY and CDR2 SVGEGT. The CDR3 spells CASGKGGGGARRTGELFF. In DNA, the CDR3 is TGTGCCAGCGGAAAAGGGGGAGGGGGCGCGCGACGGACCGGGGAGCTGTTTTTT.

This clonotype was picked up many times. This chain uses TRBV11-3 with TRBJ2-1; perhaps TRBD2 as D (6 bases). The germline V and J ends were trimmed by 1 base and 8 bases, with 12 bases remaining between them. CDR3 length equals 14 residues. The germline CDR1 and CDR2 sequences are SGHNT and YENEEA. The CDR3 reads CASSLVPSVHEQFF. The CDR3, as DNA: TGTGCCAGCAGCTTAGTTCCTAGCGTTCATGAGCAGTTCTTC. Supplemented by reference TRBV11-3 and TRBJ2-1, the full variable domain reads EAGVVQSPRYKIIEKKQPVAFWCNPISGHNTLYWYLQNLGQGPELLIRYENEEAVDDSQLPKDRFSAERLKGVDSTLKIQPAELGDSAVYLCASSLVPSVHEQFFGPGTRLTVL.

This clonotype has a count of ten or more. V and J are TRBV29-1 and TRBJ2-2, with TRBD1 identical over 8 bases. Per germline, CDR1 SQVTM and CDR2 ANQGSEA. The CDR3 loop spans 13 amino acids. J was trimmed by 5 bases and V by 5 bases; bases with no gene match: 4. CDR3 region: CSVTGGWTGELFF. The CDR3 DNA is TGCAGCGTTACAGGGGGATGGACCGGGGAGCTGTTTTTT.

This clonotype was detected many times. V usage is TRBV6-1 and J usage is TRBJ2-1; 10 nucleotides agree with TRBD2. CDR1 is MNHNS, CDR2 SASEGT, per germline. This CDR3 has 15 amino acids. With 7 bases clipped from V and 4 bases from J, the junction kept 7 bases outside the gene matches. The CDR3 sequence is CASILLAGTYNEQFF. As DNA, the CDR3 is TGTGCCAGCATTCTACTAGCGGGGACTTACAATGAGCAGTTCTTC.

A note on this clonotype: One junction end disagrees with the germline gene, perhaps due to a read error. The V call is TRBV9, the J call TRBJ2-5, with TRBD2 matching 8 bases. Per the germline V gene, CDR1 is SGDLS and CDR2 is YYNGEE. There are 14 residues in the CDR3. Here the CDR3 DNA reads TGTGCCAGCAGCGTAGTCGGGGGGGAAGAGACCCAGTACTTT. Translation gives CASSVVGGEETQYF.

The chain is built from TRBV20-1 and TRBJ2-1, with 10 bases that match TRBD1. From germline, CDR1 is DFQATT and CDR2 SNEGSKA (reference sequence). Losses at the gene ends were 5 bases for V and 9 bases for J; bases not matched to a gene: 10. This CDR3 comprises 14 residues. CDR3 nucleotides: TGCAGTGCTCAAAATCTGGGACAGGGGCTTGAGCAGTTCTTC. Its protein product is CSAQNLGQGLEQFF.

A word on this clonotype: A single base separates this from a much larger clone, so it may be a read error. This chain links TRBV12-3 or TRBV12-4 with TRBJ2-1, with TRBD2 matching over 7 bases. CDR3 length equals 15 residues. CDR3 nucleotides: TGTGGCAGCAGTCCCGGGAGGATATCCTACAATGAGCAGTTCTTC. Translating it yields CGSSPGRISYNEQFF.